These T cell receptor beta chains were read from a single sample in a study of blood T cell repertoires in COVID-19. Repertoires were generated with immunoSEQ multiplex PCR, while TCRdb's copy carries only in-frame clones and drops some. Of tens of thousands of clones detected, 82% appear once; the ten largest clones hold more than 1%. Sequenced input: peripheral blood. Receptors originate from a woman older than 75 with acute or convalescent COVID-19. The CDR3 runs from the conserved cysteine through the conserved F or W. D genes are given only for firm matches. Only some rows state a clone size, as once, few, many or a class for expanded clones.

size	D	V	J	CDR3	DNA
once	-	TRBV24-1	TRBJ2-7	CATSDSLQVYEQYF	TGTGCCACCAGTGATTCCCTGCAGGTCTACGAGCAGTACTTC
few	TRBD1	TRBV28	TRBJ1-4	CASSSGQGWVEKLFF	TGTGCCAGCAGTTCAGGACAGGGATGGGTCGAAAAACTGTTTTTT
-	TRBD2	TRBV10-3	TRBJ2-1	CAISFREGGRHEQFF	TGTGCCATCTCTTTCCGGGAGGGGGGCCGCCATGAGCAGTTCTTC
-	-	TRBV27	TRBJ2-6	CASSLLTGANVLTF	TGTGCCAGCAGTTTATTAACTGGGGCCAACGTCCTGACTTTC
-	TRBD1	TRBV7-9	TRBJ2-3	CASSPDRTGNTDTQYF	TGTGCCAGCAGCCCGGACCGGACAGGGAACACAGATACGCAGTATTTT
few	TRBD1	TRBV3-1/TRBV3-2	TRBJ1-5	CASSHAGQGTQPQHF	TGTGCCAGCAGCCATGCAGGACAGGGGACTCAGCCCCAGCATTTT
-	TRBD1	TRBV5-1	TRBJ2-2	CASSADRGAGELFF	TGCGCCAGCAGCGCGGACAGGGGAGCCGGGGAGCTGTTTTTT
-	TRBD1	TRBV11-2	TRBJ1-2	CASSTGQGLNGYTF	TGTGCCAGCAGCACGGGACAGGGACTGAATGGCTACACCTTC
-	TRBD1	TRBV13	TRBJ2-5	CASSYRQGARETQYF	TGTGCCAGCAGCTACAGACAGGGGGCCAGGGAGACCCAGTACTTC
few	-	TRBV6-5	TRBJ1-4	CASRGGEKLFF	TGTGCCAGCAGGGGGGGTGAAAAACTGTTTTTT
-	-	TRBV2	TRBJ2-5	CASTDGLQETQYF	TGTGCCAGCACTGATGGCCTGCAAGAGACCCAGTACTTC
-	TRBD2	TRBV5-4	TRBJ2-7	CASSPAIAGAGYEQYF	TGTGCCAGCAGCCCCGCGATAGCGGGGGCGGGGTACGAGCAGTACTTC
-	TRBD1	TRBV6-5	TRBJ2-5	CASSRDRGETQYF	TGTGCCAGCAGCCGGGACAGGGGAGAGACCCAGTACTTC
few	-	TRBV19	TRBJ1-4	CASSARQKTNEKLFF	TGTGCCAGTAGTGCCCGACAGAAAACTAATGAAAAACTGTTTTTT
once	TRBD1	TRBV9	TRBJ1-3	CASSVGQGSGNTIYF	TGTGCCAGCAGTGTGGGACAGGGATCTGGAAACACCATATATTTT
-	-	TRBV5-1	TRBJ2-3	CASSLGASGGTDTQYF	TGCGCCAGCAGCTTGGGGGCCAGTGGTGGCACAGATACGCAGTATTTT
-	-	TRBV2	TRBJ2-5	CASSATSQETQYF	TGTGCCAGCAGTGCTACGTCGCAAGAGACCCAGTACTTC
many	-	TRBV5-1	TRBJ2-2	CASSYGRDGELFF	TGCGCCAGCAGCTACGGACGGGACGGGGAGCTGTTTTTT
-	-	TRBV6-5	TRBJ1-1	CASSETNRAEAFF	TGTGCCAGCAGCGAGACAAACCGTGCTGAAGCTTTCTTT
-	TRBD1	TRBV6-1	TRBJ2-3	CASSGGQGAFRDTQYF	TGTGCCAGCAGTGGGGGACAGGGGGCGTTTAGGGATACGCAGTATTTT
-	TRBD2	TRBV3-1/TRBV3-2	TRBJ2-2	CASSLGTSGSGTGELFF	TGTGCCAGCAGCCTTGGGACTAGCGGGAGTGGAACCGGGGAGCTGTTTTTT
-	TRBD1	TRBV28	TRBJ2-1	CASSSPGQGLRLSYNEQFF	TGTGCCAGCAGTTCCCCGGGACAGGGCCTAAGACTCTCCTACAATGAGCAGTTCTTC
few	-	TRBV5-6	TRBJ1-2	CASSSYRAGGYTF	TGTGCCAGCAGCTCCTACAGGGCTGGAGGCTACACCTTC
-	-	TRBV5-1	TRBJ2-7	CASSLQGSEQYF	TGCGCCAGCAGCTTGCAGGGAAGTGAACAGTACTTC
-	TRBD2	TRBV4-2	TRBJ2-1	CASSPPRVAGGEQFF	TGTGCCAGCAGCCCCCCAAGAGTAGCGGGAGGGGAGCAGTTCTTC
-	-	TRBV19	TRBJ1-5	CASSGQGFYQPQHF	TGTGCCAGTAGTGGTCAGGGGTTTTATCAGCCCCAGCATTTT
-	-	TRBV14	TRBJ2-5	CASSPRDTETQYF	TGTGCCAGCAGCCCCCGGGACACCGAGACCCAGTACTTC
once	-	TRBV6-6	TRBJ2-3	CASSPPNTGRGTDTQYF	TGTGCCAGCAGTCCGCCCAACACGGGAAGGGGCACAGATACGCAGTATTTT
-	TRBD1	TRBV5-8	TRBJ2-2	CASSLGQGAGELFF	TGTGCCAGCAGCTTGGGACAGGGCGCCGGGGAGCTGTTTTTT
-	-	TRBV19	TRBJ1-1	CASIQGNWNTEAFF	TGTGCCAGTATTCAGGGCAACTGGAACACTGAAGCTTTCTTT
-	-	TRBV5-4	TRBJ2-7	CASSPHSISYEQYF	TGTGCCAGCAGCCCGCATAGTATTTCCTACGAGCAGTACTTC
-	-	TRBV2	TRBJ2-5	CASSGGETQYF	TGTGCCAGCAGTGGAGGGGAGACCCAGTACTTC
-	-	TRBV28	TRBJ2-2	CASSLLGPGTGELFF	TGTGCCAGCAGTTTATTAGGACCGGGAACCGGGGAGCTGTTTTTT
few	TRBD1	TRBV19	TRBJ1-4	CASRVTGFNEKLFF	TGTGCCAGTAGGGTGACAGGGTTTAATGAAAAACTGTTTTTT
-	TRBD1	TRBV12-3/TRBV12-4	TRBJ2-5	CASGGLVTQYF	TGTGCCTCAGGGGGCTTGGTGACCCAGTACTTC
-	TRBD2	TRBV4-2	TRBJ2-1	CASSTGLAAYPYNEQFF	TGTGCCAGCAGCACCGGACTAGCCGCCTACCCCTACAATGAGCAGTTCTTC
-	-	TRBV3-1/TRBV3-2	TRBJ1-1	CASSLGGGVTEAFF	TGTGCCAGCAGCCTGGGGGGAGGAGTCACTGAAGCTTTCTTT
-	TRBD1	TRBV5-1	TRBJ2-7	CASRRRTGPPYEQYF	TGCGCCAGCAGGCGCCGGACAGGTCCGCCTTACGAGCAGTACTTC
-	TRBD2	TRBV28	TRBJ2-3	CASSLSRWGGTQYF	TGTGCCAGCAGTTTATCTCGCTGGGGGGGTACGCAGTATTTT
-	TRBD1	TRBV5-5	TRBJ1-1	CASSGDRTNTEAFF	TGTGCCAGCAGCGGGGACAGGACGAACACTGAAGCTTTCTTT